This TCR beta chain was found in a study of blood T cells in healthy people across ages. Primers used in a second PCR of about 7 to 12 cycles were a sample-barcoded 5' primer and a J-beta primer mix. TCRdb passed the 5' RACE reads through MiXCR, listing each CDR3 protein once. The sample has 850,000 to 1,000,000 distinct CDR3 sequences, 40% to 60% seen once. Losses at the gene ends were 0 bases for V and 5 bases for J; bases not matched to a gene: 9. The CDR3 is 16 residues long. Per germline, CDR1 MNHEY and CDR2 SVGAGI. The sequenced sample consisted of blood. The TCR was taken from a man in his thirties or forties in good health. The V call is TRBV6-5, the J call TRBJ2-5; TRBD1 agrees at 7 bases. This chain's CDR3 is CASSYSRTGGVETQYF. The CDR3 DNA reads as TGTGCCAGCAGTTACTCGAGGACAGGAGGAGTGGAGACCCAGTACTTC.